This TCR beta chain is drawn from a study of T cells in Graves' hyperthyroidism and ophthalmopathy. This clonotype was observed a few times. What it recognizes is unknown. The investigators amplified TCR beta CDR3 regions from RNA transcripts. The HTBI primer set served for first-round RT-PCR of the TCR CDR3. TCRdb re-called the multiplex PCR reads through MiXCR, storing one row per CDR3 protein. The repertoire holds hundreds of thousands of distinct CDR3 sequences, with 14% as singletons. Study results and caveats: It was a median about 6.5 months before onset that the model predicted ophthalmopathy. The blood repertoire included most of the expanded thyroid clonotypes above 0.001.

Germline V gene sequence: CDR1 PRHDT, CDR2 FYEKMQ (reference sequence). V gave up 7 bases and J gave up 8 bases, with 15 bases separating them. This CDR3 spans 13 amino acids. The specimen sequenced was blood. The sequence was collected from a woman aged 18-29 years with Graves' hyperthyroidism. The chain joins TRBV13 to TRBJ2-1, with D possibly matching TRBD2 (5 bases). Here the CDR3 reads CASTQSGFHEQFF. The CDR3 DNA is TGTGCCAGCACCCAAAGCGGTTTTCATGAGCAGTTCTTC.